This T cell receptor (beta chain) was documented in a study of T cell responses to AZD1222 COVID-19 vaccine. Findings and caveats of the study: Regions 160-218 and 743-854 dominated among vaccine-associated CD4 TCRs spanning spike. It was only after the peak T cell response that any repertoires were sampled. A mostly white British donor set with more females was recruited, and clonal diversity was possibly underestimated.

Measured with immunoSEQ multiplex PCR; TCRdb has only the in-frame clones, and not every one. Seen here are 95,000 to 100,000 clones, around 85% observed once, and the top ten hold approximately 15%. Notes on this clone: The antigen remains unidentified.

This material consisted of peripheral blood, taken 28 days after the second AZD1222 dose. The TCR sequence derives from an adult who received the AZD1222 COVID-19 vaccine.

The CDR3 sequence is CASSQSQEKPFQPQHF. CDR3 coding DNA: TGCGCCAGCAGTCAATCCCAGGAGAAACCGTTTCAGCCCCAGCATTTT. This sequence joins TRBV23-1 and TRBJ1-5; D is uncertain. TRBV23-1 is assigned to the ORF class and has an uncertain function. The CDR3 runs 16 residues. V was trimmed by 0 bases and J by 6 bases, leaving 15 bases between them.